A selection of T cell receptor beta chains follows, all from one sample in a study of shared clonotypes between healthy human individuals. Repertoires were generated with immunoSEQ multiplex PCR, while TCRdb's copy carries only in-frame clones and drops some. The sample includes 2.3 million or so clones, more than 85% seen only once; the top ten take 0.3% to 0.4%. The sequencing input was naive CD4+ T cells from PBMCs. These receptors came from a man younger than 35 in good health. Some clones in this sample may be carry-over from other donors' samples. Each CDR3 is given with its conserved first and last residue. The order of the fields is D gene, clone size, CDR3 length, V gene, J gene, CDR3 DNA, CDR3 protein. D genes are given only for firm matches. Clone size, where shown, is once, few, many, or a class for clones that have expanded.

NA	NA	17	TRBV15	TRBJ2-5	TGTGCCACCAGCAGAGGGGAACAGGCCACCGGGGGAGAGACCCAGTACTTC	CATSRGEQATGGETQYF
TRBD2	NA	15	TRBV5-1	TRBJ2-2	TGCGCCAGCGGCAGACTAGCGGGGAACACCGGGGAGCTGTTTTTT	CASGRLAGNTGELFF
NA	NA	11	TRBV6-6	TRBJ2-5	TGTGCCAGCTTGGCCCAAGAGACCCAGTACTTC	CASLAQETQYF
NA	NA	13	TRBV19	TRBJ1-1	TGTGCCAGTAGCCCCCGGGTAGCTGGGGGAGCTTTCTTT	CASSPRVAGGAFF
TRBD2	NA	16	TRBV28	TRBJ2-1	TGTGCCAGCAGTTTAGGACTAGCGGCCTCCTACAATGAGCAGTTCTTC	CASSLGLAASYNEQFF
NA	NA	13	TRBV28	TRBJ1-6	TGTGCCAGCAGTCGGCAGCTGATATCACCCCTCCACTTT	CASSRQLISPLHF
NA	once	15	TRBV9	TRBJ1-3	TGTGCCAGCAGCCCGCTCACAGACTCTGGAAACACCATATATTTT	CASSPLTDSGNTIYF
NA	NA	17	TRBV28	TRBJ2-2	TGTGCCAGTTCTGTCCTGCTGGGAGGGGGCATGGCCGGGGAGCTGTTTTTT	CASSVLLGGGMAGELFF
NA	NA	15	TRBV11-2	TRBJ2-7	TGTGCCAGCAGCTTAGTGAGACTACCTCCGGGCGAGCAGTACTTC	CASSLVRLPPGEQYF
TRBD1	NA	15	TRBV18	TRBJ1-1	TGTGCCAGCTCACCGTTGGGACAGTCGAACACTGAAGCTTTCTTT	CASSPLGQSNTEAFF
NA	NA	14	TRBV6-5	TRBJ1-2	TGTGCCAGCAGCCCTTATAGGGATAACTATGGCTACACCTTC	CASSPYRDNYGYTF
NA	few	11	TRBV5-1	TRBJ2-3	TGCGCCAGCAGCTTGTTAGATACGCAGTATTTT	CASSLLDTQYF
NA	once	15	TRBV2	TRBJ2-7	TGTGCCAGCAGTGAATCGAGCGGTCCCTCCTACGAGCAGTACTTC	CASSESSGPSYEQYF
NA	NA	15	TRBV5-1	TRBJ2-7	TGCGCCAGCAGCTTTCGCCAGGGTTTCTCCTACGAGCAGTACTTC	CASSFRQGFSYEQYF
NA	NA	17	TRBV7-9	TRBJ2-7	TGTGCCAGCAGCTTAGAGGGACAAACTGAAATCCTCCACGAGCAGTACTTC	CASSLEGQTEILHEQYF
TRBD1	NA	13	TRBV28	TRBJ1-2	TGTGCCAGCAGTGCTCCAGGGGGCTATGGCTACACCTTC	CASSAPGGYGYTF
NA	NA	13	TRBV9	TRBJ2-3	TGTGCCGGTTCCAAGCGGGGCACAGATACGCAGTATTTT	CAGSKRGTDTQYF
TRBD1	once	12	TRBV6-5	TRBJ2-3	TGTGCCAGCAGTCAGGGGACAGGGAAGCAGTATTTT	CASSQGTGKQYF
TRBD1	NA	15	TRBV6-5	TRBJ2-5	TGTGCCAGCAAGGTCTCACAGGGGTTAGTGAAGACCCAGTACTTC	CASKVSQGLVKTQYF
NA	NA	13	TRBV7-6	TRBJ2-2	TGTGCCTCGGGGGCGGAGAACACCGGGGAGCTGTTTTTT	CASGAENTGELFF
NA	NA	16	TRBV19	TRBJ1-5	TGTGCCAGTAGTACCCGAGGGGGGTATAGCAATCAGCCCCAGCATTTT	CASSTRGGYSNQPQHF
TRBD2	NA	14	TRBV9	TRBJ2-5	TGTGCCAGCAGCGATCTAGCGGGAGGGGAGACCCAGTACTTC	CASSDLAGGETQYF
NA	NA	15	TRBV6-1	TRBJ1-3	TGTGCCAGCAGTGAATACCCAGGGGTGGGAAACACCATATATTTT	CASSEYPGVGNTIYF
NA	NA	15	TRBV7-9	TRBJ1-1	TGTGCCAGCAGAACCCCTCCCGGCAGCCTGACTGAAGCTTTCTTT	CASRTPPGSLTEAFF
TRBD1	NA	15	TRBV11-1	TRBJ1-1	TGTGCCAGCACCAAATCAAGGACAGGGTACACTGAAGCTTTCTTT	CASTKSRTGYTEAFF
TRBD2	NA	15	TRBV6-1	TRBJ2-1	TGTGCCAGCGGGACGACTAGCGGCTCCTACAATGAGCAGTTCTTC	CASGTTSGSYNEQFF
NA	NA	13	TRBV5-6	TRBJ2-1	TGTGCCAGCAGCTTGTTTTCGCGAAATGAGCAGTTCTTC	CASSLFSRNEQFF
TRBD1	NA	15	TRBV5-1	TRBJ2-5	TGCGCCAGCAGTCGGACAGGGGGCGGGCGAGAGACCCAGTACTTC	CASSRTGGGRETQYF
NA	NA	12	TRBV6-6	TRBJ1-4	TGTGCCACCAAATCTGTGCAAGAAAAACTGTTTTTT	CATKSVQEKLFF
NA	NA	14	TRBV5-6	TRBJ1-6	TGTGCCAGCAGCTTGGGGCAGACAAATTCACCCCTCCACTTT	CASSLGQTNSPLHF
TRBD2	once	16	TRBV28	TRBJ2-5	TGTGCCAGCAGGCCGGGACTAGCGAACCACCAAGAGACCCAGTACTTC	CASRPGLANHQETQYF
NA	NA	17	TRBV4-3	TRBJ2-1	TGCGCCAGCAGCCAGACCCTCACTAGAGCCTCCTACAATGAGCAGTTCTTC	CASSQTLTRASYNEQFF
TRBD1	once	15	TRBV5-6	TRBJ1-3	TGTGCCAGCAGCTTGGGACAGGGGAATGGAAACACCATATATTTT	CASSLGQGNGNTIYF
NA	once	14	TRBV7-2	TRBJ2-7	TGTGCCAGCAGCTTAGACACGGAAGCAAGGGAGCAGTACTTC	CASSLDTEAREQYF
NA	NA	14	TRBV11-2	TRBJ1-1	TGTGCCAGCAGCCCACTGTCCCTGAACACTGAAGCTTTCTTT	CASSPLSLNTEAFF
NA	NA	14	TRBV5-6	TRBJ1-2	TGTGCCAGCAGCTTGGACCCTCGGGGCTATGGCTACACCTTC	CASSLDPRGYGYTF
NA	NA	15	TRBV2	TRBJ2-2	TGTGCCAGCAGTGAAGTGTTCCGGGGGACCGGGGAGCTGTTTTTT	CASSEVFRGTGELFF
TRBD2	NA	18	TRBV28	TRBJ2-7	TGTGCCAGCAGATTAGGACTAGCGGGATCAGTAGCCAGCTACGAGCAGTACTTC	CASRLGLAGSVASYEQYF
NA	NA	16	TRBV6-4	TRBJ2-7	TGTGCCAGCAGTGTAATAGGGGGACTGGGCGTCTACGAGCAGTACTTC	CASSVIGGLGVYEQYF
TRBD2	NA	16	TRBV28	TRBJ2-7	TGTGCCAGCAGTTTAAGGCTAGCGGGAGGCGGCAACGAGCAGTACTTC	CASSLRLAGGGNEQYF
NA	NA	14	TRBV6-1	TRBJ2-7	TGTGCCAGCAGTCTCCCCGCACAGAACTACGAGCAGTACTTC	CASSLPAQNYEQYF
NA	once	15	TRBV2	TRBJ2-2	TGTGCCAGCAGTGAATCCGGGACTGACACCGGGGAGCTGTTTTTT	CASSESGTDTGELFF
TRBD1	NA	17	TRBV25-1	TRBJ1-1	TGTGCCAGCAGTGAGATAAGGACAGGGGATTTCGGTACTGAAGCTTTCTTT	CASSEIRTGDFGTEAFF
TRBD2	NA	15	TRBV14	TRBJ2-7	TGTGCCAGCAGCCAAGTCGGTAGCGGGAGCTACGAGCAGTACTTC	CASSQVGSGSYEQYF
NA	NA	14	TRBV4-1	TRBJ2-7	TGCGCCAGCAGCCAAGAGGGCGGGACGTATACGCAGTACTTC	CASSQEGGTYTQYF
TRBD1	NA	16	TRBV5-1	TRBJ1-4	TGCGCCAGCAGCTCCCAGACAGGGGCAACTAGAGGGGGACTGTTTTTT	CASSSQTGATRGGLFF
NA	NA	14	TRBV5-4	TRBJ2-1	TGTGCCAGCAGCTTGGTGCCCAAGGGCCCTGAGCAGTTCTTC	CASSLVPKGPEQFF
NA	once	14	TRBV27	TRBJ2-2	TGTGCCAGCAGTTCATATGGACGAACCGGGGAGCTGTTTTTT	CASSSYGRTGELFF
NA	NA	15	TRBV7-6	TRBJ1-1	TGTGCCAGCAGCTTTAGTACCCAAATGAACACTGAAGCTTTCTTT	CASSFSTQMNTEAFF
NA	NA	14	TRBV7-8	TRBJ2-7	TGTGCCAGCAGCCCATCCCCATGGGCAGCTAGACAGTACTTC	CASSPSPWAARQYF